One T cell receptor beta chain is described in this entry. What it recognizes is unknown. Only in-frame clones appear in the TCRdb table, and some are missing; sequencing was by immunoSEQ multiplex PCR. The sample has 30,000 or so clones, over 80% seen once. The data stem from a study of OX40 agonist ivuxolimab in advanced cancers. Study information: Dose-escalation cases comprised hepatocellular carcinoma, melanoma, renal cell or head and neck cancer. Aged roughly 23 to 79 with a mean of around 60 years, they were under 85% male. Overall study findings and caveats: Mean expanded clone counts were higher in CD8+ than CD4+ T cells. Researchers did not establish what antigens the expanded peripheral T cells target.

Germline V gives CDR1 LGHNA, CDR2 YNFKEQ. The CDR3 covers 14 residues. The germline V and J ends were trimmed by 4 bases and 4 bases, with 10 bases remaining between them. Here the sequenced sample was CD4+ or CD8+ T cells sorted from blood, taken in a trial of the OX40 agonist ivuxolimab. The chain has TRBV4-2 and TRBJ1-4; D is perhaps TRBD1 (5 bases). The receptor comes from an adult with an advanced solid tumor such as melanoma, head and neck, liver or kidney cancer. Here the CDR3 DNA reads TGTGCCAGCAGCCCAGGGCAGGGTAATGAAAAACTGTTTTTT. Translation: CASSPGQGNEKLFF.